This T cell receptor beta chain is drawn from a study of T cell repertoires in cytomegalovirus infection. Findings and limits, study-wide: Cumulative public TCR beta family frequency identified CMV carriers with the relevant HLA.

Trimming pared 7 bases from V and 0 bases from J, leaving 10 bases between. From germline, CDR1 is LNHDA and CDR2 SQIVND (reference sequence). The CDR3 spans 14 residues. TCRdb fed the reads into MiXCR, producing one record per CDR3 protein. This table has more than 350,000 distinct CDR3 sequences, roughly 31% appearing once. Remarks on this clonotype: The antigen is unknown.

The gene calls are TRBV19 and TRBJ1-5; D is undetermined. The sequence was collected from a human donor in good health (CMV status not recorded). Some clones in this sample may be carry-over from other donors' samples. Source material: PBMCs. DNA of the CDR3: TGTGCCAGTACGTCTGGGTATAGCAATCAGCCCCAGCATTTT. It specifies CASTSGYSNQPQHF.